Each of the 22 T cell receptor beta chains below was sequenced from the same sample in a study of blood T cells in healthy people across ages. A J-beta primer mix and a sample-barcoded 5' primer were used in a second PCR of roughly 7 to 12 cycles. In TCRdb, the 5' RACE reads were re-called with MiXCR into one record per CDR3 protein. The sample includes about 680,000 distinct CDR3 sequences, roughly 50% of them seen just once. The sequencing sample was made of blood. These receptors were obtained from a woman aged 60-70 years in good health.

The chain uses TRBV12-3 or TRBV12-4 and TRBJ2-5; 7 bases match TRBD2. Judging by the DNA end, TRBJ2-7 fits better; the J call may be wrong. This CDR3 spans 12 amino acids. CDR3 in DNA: TGTGCCAGCAGCCCTGGGGGGGTCGAGCAGTACTTC. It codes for CASSPGGVEQYF.

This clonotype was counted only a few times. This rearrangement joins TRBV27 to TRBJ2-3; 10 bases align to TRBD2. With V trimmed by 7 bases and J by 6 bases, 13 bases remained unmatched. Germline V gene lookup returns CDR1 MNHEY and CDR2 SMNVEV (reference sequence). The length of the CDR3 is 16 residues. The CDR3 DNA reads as TGTGCCAGCAATCCCGGGACTAGCGATTCCAGCGATACGCAGTATTTT. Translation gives CASNPGTSDSSDTQYF.

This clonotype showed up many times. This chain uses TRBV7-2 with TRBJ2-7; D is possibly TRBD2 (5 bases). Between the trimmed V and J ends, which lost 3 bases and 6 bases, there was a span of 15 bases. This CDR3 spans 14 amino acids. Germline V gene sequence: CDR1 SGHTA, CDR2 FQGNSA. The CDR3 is CASSFRLLEGEQYF. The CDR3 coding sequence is TGTGCCAGCAGCTTCCGCTTACTAGAAGGCGAGCAGTACTTC.

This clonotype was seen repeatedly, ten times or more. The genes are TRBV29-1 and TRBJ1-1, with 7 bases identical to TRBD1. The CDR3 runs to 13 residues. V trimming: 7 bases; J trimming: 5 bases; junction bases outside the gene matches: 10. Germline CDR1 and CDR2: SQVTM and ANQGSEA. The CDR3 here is CSGNRQGVTEAFF. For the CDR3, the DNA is TGCAGCGGCAACCGACAGGGTGTTACTGAAGCTTTCTTT. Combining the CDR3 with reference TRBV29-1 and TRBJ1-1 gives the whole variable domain SAVISQKPSRDICQRGTSLTIQCQVDSQVTMMFWYRQQPGQSLTLIATANQGSEATYESGFVIDKFPISRPNLTFSTLTVSNMSPEDSSIYLCSGNRQGVTEAFFGQGTRLTVV.

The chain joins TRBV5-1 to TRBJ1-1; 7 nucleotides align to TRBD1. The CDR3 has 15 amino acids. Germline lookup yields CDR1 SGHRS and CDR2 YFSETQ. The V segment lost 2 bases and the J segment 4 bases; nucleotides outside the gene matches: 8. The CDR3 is CASSFRQGLGTEAFF. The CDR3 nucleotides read TGCGCCAGCAGCTTCCGACAGGGATTGGGCACTGAAGCTTTCTTT.

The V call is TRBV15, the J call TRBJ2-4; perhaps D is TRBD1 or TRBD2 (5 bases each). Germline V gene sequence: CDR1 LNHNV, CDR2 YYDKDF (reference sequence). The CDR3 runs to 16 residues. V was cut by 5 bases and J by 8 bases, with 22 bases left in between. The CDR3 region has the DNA TGTGCCACCAGCGAGCTAGAATGGGACCATTGGGACATTCAGTACTTC. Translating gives CATSELEWDHWDIQYF.

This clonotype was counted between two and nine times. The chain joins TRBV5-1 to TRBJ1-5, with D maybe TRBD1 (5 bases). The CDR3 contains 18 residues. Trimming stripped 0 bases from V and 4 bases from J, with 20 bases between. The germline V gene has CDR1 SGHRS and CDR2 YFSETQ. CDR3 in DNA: TGCGCCAGCAGCTTGGGGCCTCGGGGGATTCTGGAAAATCAGCCCCAGCATTTT. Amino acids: CASSLGPRGILENQPQHF.

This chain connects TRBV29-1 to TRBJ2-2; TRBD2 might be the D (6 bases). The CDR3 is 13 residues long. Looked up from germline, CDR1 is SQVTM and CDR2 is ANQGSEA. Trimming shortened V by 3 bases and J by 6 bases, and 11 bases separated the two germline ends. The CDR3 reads CSVEVREPGELFF. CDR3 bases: TGCAGCGTTGAGGTACGGGAGCCCGGGGAGCTGTTTTTT.

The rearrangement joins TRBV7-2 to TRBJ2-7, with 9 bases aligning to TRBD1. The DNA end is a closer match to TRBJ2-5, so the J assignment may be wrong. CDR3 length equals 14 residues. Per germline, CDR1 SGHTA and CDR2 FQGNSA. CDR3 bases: TGTGCCAGCAGCCCACAGGGGGCTGAGGAGACCCAGTACTTC. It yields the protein CASSPQGAEETQYF.

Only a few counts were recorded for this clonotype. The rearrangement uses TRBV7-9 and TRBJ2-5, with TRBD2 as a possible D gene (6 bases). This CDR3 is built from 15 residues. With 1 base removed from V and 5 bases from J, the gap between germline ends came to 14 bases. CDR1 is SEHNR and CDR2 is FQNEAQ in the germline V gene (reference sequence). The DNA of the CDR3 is TGTGCCAGCAGCTTAGGACAGCACAGCGGGGAGACCCAGTACTTC. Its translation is CASSLGQHSGETQYF.

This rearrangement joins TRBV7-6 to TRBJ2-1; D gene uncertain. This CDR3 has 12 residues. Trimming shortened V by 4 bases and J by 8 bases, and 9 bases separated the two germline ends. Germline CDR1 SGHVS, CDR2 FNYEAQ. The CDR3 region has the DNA TGTGCCAGCAGCTACAACGGCGATGAGCAGTTCTTC. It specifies CASSYNGDEQFF.

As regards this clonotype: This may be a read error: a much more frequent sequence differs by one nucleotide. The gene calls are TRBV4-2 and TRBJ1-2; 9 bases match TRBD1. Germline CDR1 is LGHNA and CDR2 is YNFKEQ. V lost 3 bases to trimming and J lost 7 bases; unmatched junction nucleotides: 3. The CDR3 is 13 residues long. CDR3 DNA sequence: TGTGCCAGCAGCCAGCTGGGACAGGGTGGCTACACCTTC. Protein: CASSQLGQGGYTF.

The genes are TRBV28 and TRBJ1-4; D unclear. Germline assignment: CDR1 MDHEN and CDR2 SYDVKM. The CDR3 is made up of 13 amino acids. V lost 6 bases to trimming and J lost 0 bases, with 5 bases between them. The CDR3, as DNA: TGTGCCAGCAGGGCCGCAACTAATGAAAAACTGTTTTTT. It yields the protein CASRAATNEKLFF.

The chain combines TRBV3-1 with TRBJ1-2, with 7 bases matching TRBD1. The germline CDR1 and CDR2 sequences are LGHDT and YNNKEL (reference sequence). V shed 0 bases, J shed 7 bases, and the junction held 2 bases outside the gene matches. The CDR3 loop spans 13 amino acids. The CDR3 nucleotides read TGTGCCAGCAGCCAAGACCCAGGGGGTGGCTACACCTTC. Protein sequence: CASSQDPGGGYTF.

In DNA, the CDR3 is TGTGCCAGCTCACAGGGACAGTCTAGCAATCAGCCCCAGCATTTT. Residues: CASSQGQSSNQPQHF. The rearrangement joins TRBV18 to TRBJ1-5; 7 bases match TRBD1. The germline CDR1 and CDR2 sequences are KGHSH and LQKENI. V shed 4 bases and J 0 bases; nucleotides not matched to a gene: 3. The CDR3 sequence is 15 residues long.

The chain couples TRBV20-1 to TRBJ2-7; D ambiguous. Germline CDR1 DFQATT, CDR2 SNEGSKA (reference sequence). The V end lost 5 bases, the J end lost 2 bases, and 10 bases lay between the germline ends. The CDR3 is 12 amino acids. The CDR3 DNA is TGCAGTGCTGCGGCAGACCCCTACGAGCAGTACTTC. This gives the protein CSAAADPYEQYF.

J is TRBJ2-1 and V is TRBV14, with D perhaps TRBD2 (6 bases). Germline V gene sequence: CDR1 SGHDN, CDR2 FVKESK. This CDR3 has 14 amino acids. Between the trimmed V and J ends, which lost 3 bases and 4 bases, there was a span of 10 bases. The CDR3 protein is CASSHIAAYNEQFF. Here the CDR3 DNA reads TGTGCCAGCAGCCATATAGCGGCGTACAATGAGCAGTTCTTC. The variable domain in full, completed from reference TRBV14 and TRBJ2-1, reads EAGVTQFPSHSVIEKGQTVTLRCDPISGHDNLYWYRRVMGKEIKFLLHFVKESKQDESGMPNNRFLAERTGGTYSTLKVQPAELEDSGVYFCASSHIAAYNEQFFGPGTRLTVL.

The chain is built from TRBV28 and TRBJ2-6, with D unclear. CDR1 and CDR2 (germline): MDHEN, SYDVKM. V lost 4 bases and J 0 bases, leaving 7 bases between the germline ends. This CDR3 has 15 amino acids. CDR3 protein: CASSSTHSGANVLTF. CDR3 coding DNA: TGTGCCAGCAGTTCAACGCACTCTGGGGCCAACGTCCTGACTTTC. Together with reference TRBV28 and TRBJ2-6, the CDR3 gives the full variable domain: DVKVTQSSRYLVKRTGEKVFLECVQDMDHENMFWYRQDPGLGLRLIYFSYDVKMKEKGDIPEGYSVSREKKERFSLILESASTNQTSMYLCASSSTHSGANVLTFGAGSRLTVL.

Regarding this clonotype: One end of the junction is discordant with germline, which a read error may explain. DNA of the CDR3: TGCGCCTGGAGTGGACGAAGCGGGAGCCACGAGCAGTACTTC. Its translation: CAWSGRSGSHEQYF. V and J are TRBV30 and TRBJ2-7; 8 bases are a match to TRBD2. The germline CDR1 and CDR2 sequences are GTSNPN and SVGIG (reference sequence). The CDR3 length is 14 residues.

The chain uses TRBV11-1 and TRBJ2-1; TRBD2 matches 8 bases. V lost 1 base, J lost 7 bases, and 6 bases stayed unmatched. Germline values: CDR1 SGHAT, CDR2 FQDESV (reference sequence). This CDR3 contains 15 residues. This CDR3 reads CASSLGREGRNEQFF. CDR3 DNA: TGTGCCAGCAGCTTAGGTCGGGAGGGCCGGAATGAGCAGTTCTTC. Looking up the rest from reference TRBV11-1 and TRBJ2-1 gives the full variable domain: EAEVAQSPRYKITEKSQAVAFWCDPISGHATLYWYRQILGQGPELLVQFQDESVVDDSQLPKDRFSAERLKGVDSTLKIQPAELGDSAMYLCASSLGREGRNEQFFGPGTRLTVL.

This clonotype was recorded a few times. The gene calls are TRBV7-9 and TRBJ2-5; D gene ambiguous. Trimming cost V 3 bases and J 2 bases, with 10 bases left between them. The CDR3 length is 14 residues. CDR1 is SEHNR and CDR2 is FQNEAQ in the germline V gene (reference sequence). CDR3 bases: TGTGCCAGCAGCTTTAGTACAACACAAGAGACCCAGTACTTC. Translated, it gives CASSFSTTQETQYF.

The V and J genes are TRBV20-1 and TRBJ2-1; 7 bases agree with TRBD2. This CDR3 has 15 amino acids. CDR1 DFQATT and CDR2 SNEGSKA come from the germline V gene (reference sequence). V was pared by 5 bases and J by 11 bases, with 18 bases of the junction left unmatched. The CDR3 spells CSAHPPGGSSSKQFF. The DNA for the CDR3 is TGCAGTGCTCATCCCCCCGGCGGGAGTTCATCTAAGCAGTTCTTC.